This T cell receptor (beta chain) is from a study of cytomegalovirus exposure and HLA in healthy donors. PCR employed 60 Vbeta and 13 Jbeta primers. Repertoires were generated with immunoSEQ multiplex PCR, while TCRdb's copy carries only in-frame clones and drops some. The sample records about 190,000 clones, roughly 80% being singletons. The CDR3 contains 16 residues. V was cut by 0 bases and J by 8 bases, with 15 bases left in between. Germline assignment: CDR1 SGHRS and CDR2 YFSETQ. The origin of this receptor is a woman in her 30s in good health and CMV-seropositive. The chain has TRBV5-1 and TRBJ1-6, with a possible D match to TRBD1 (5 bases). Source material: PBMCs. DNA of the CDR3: TGCGCCAGCAGCTTGGAGCCCGGGGGGAGGGATTCACCCCTCCACTTT. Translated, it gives CASSLEPGGRDSPLHF.